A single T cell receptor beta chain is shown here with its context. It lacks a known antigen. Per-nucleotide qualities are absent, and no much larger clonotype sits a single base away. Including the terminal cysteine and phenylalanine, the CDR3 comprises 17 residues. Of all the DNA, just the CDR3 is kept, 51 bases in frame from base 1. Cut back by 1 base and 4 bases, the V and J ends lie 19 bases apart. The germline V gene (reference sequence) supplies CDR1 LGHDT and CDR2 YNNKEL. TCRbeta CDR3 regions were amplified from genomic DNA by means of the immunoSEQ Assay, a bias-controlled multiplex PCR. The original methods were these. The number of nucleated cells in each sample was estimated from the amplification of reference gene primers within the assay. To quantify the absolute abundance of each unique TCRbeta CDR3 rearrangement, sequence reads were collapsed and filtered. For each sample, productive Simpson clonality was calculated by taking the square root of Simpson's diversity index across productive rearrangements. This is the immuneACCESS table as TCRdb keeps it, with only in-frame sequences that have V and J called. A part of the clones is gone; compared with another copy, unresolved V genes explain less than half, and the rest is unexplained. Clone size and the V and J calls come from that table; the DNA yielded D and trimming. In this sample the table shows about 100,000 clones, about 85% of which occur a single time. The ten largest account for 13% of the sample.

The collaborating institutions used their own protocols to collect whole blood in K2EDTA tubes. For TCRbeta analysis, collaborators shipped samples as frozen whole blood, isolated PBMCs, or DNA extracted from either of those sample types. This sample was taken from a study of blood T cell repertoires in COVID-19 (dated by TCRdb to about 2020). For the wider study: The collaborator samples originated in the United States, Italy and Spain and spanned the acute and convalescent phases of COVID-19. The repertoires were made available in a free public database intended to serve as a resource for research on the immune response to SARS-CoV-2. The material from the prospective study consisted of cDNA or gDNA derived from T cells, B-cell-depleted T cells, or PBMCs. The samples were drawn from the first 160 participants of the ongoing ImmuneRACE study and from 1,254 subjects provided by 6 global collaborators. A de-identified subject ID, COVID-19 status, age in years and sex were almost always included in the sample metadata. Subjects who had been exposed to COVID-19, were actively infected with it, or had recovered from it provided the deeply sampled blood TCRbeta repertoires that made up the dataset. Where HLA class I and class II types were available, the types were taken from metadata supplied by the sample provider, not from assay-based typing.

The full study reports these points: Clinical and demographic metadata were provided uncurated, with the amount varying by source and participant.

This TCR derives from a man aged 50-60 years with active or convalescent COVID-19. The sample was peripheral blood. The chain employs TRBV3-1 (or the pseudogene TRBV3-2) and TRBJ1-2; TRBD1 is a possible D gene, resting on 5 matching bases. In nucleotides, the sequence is TGTGCCAGCAGCCAAGGAACAGGAAGTCAAAGGGGCTATGGCTACACCTTC. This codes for CASSQGTGSQRGYGYTF.